The rows below give T cell receptor beta chains drawn from one sample of a study of T cell responses to AZD1222 COVID-19 vaccine. TCRdb's copy holds only in-frame clones and misses some; the assay was immunoSEQ multiplex PCR. The sample records 90,000 to 110,000 clones, around 93% being singletons. The sample was peripheral blood, taken on day 0 of AZD1222 vaccination. The origin of the receptors is an adult in good health. The conserved cysteine and the conserved F or W are not part of the CDR3 here. Rows may omit the clone size; those that give it use once, few, many or a size class.

>once|TRBV7-2|TRBJ1-1|11
ASSLHMNTEAF
>.|TRBV7-2|TRBJ2-2|14
ASSLYVGGNTGELF
>.|TRBV15|TRBJ2-2|16
ATSRTKGGSPGTGELF
>.|TRBV16|TRBJ2-7|13
ASSSQGAGPYEQY
>.|TRBV6-5|TRBJ1-1|11
ASSRGVRTEAF
>.|TRBV5-1|TRBJ1-6|13
ASSLEQGEFSPLH
>.|TRBV6-2/TRBV6-3|TRBJ2-3|15
ASSPLVGSQVTDTQY
>.|TRBV30|TRBJ1-1|12
AWIQGALNTEAF
>.|TRBV6-5|TRBJ2-7|14
ASSYSTGHRFYEQY
>.|TRBV10-3|TRBJ1-5|13
AISESRGRVEPQH
>.|TRBV5-5|TRBJ2-7|13
ASSHYRGAGDEQY
>.|TRBV29-1|TRBJ1-1|11
SVDDRADTEAF
>.|TRBV24-1|TRBJ2-7|13
ATSDQTGGVYEQY
>.|TRBV30|TRBJ2-3|12
AWRERGARNTQY
>.|TRBV27|TRBJ1-1|10
ASSPGQPQAF
>.|TRBV27|TRBJ1-1|15
ASRAATGKQGDTEAF
>.|TRBV6-5|TRBJ2-5|10
ASSPGPETQY
>.|TRBV15|TRBJ1-6|13
ATSRDPREGSPLH
>.|TRBV5-4|TRBJ2-1|9
ASSGSNEQF
>few|TRBV7-2|TRBJ2-2|14
ASSLGGPLKTGELF
>.|TRBV4-1|TRBJ2-7|13
ASSPWTGDSYEQY
>.|TRBV2|TRBJ1-4|11
ASSEEGREKLF
>.|TRBV11-2|TRBJ1-1|13
ASSPPAGRNTEAF
>.|TRBV3-1/TRBV3-2|TRBJ2-2|13
ASSQDWANTGELF
>few|TRBV19|TRBJ1-5|13
ASTVGAFLNQPQH
>.|TRBV20-1|TRBJ1-1|9
SAIYGGSAF
>once|TRBV19|TRBJ1-2|10
ASLGTRYGYT
>.|TRBV3-1/TRBV3-2|TRBJ1-1|11
ANSQGANTEAF
>.|TRBV25-1|TRBJ1-4|12
ASSHASGNEKLF
>.|TRBV3-1/TRBV3-2|TRBJ1-1|14
ASSQLTGVGSTEAF
>.|TRBV9|TRBJ1-1|12
ASSAGGTTTEAF
>.|TRBV11-3|TRBJ1-3|13
ASSPKQGFGNTIY
>once|TRBV5-1|TRBJ2-7|9
ASSLDYEQY
>.|TRBV6-5|TRBJ2-5|11
ASRGTGGETQY
>.|TRBV5-6|TRBJ2-1|13
ASSSLAGGKNEQF